The next 3 T cell receptor beta chains were all read from a single sample in a study of CD8 T cells in Susac syndrome. Reverse transcription of roughly 0.5 to 1 ug RNA was performed with random hexamers. TCRdb called the immunoSEQ multiplex PCR reads again in MiXCR, with one record for every CDR3 protein. The sample carries some 300,000 distinct CDR3 sequences, 85% recorded once. The sample comprised CD8+ T cells from PBMCs. Receptors originate from a human donor with multiple sclerosis.

V and J are TRBV28 and TRBJ1-1; 8 bases align to TRBD1. The CDR3 contains 17 residues. With 4 bases clipped from V and 0 bases from J, the junction kept 10 bases outside the gene matches. Germline V lookup: CDR1 MDHEN, CDR2 SYDVKM. The CDR3 nucleotides read TGTGCCAGCAGTTCGAGTAGACAGGGGCGCTTGAACACTGAAGCTTTCTTT. As protein: CASSSSRQGRLNTEAFF. The entire variable domain, with the rest obtained from reference TRBV28 and TRBJ1-1, is as follows: DVKVTQSSRYLVKRTGEKVFLECVQDMDHENMFWYRQDPGLGLRLIYFSYDVKMKEKGDIPEGYSVSREKKERFSLILESASTNQTSMYLCASSSSRQGRLNTEAFFGQGTRLTVV.

The count of this clonotype is one. The chain links TRBV30 to TRBJ2-7; 7 bases are shared with TRBD1. Germline V gene sequence: CDR1 GTSNPN, CDR2 SVGIG (reference sequence). The CDR3 sequence is 14 residues long. Trimming took 7 bases from V and 2 from J; bases not matched to a gene: 11. CDR3 region: CALLTGDNPYEQYF. The DNA for the CDR3 is TGTGCCTTATTAACAGGGGATAATCCCTACGAGCAGTACTTC.

V is TRBV5-1 and J is TRBJ2-1; unclear D gene. This CDR3 contains 12 residues. Germline V gene sequence: CDR1 SGHRS, CDR2 YFSETQ. Trimming cost V 2 bases and J 5 bases, with 5 bases left between them. CDR3 region: CASSFFDNEQFF. In nucleotides, the CDR3 is TGCGCCAGCAGCTTTTTTGACAATGAGCAGTTCTTC.